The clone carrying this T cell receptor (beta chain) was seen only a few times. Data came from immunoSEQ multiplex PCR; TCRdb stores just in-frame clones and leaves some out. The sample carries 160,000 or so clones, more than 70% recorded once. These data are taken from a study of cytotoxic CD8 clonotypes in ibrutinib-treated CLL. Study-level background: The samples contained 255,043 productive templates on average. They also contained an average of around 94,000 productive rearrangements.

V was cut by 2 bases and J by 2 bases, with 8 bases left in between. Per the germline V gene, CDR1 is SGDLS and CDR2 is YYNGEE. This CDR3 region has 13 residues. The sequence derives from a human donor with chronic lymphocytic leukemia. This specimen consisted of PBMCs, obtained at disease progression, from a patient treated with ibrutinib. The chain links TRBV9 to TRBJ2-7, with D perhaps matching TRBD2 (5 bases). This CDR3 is CASSVSGTYEQYF. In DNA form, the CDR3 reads TGTGCCAGCAGCGTCTCGGGGACCTACGAGCAGTACTTC.